The T cell receptor (beta chain) under discussion was sequenced for a study of shared clonotypes between healthy human individuals. The ends lost 7 bases at V and 3 bases at J; junction bases unmatched: 8. In germline, CDR1 is LNHDA, CDR2 SQIVND (reference sequence). The CDR3 has 16 amino acids. General study findings and limits: Only blood samples were collected, and tissue repertoires likely differ.

Note on this clone: Its antigen is not identified.

Original analysis: Junction-only sequences without quality scores came from ImmunoSEQ, so filtering differed. Profiled with immunoSEQ multiplex PCR; TCRdb holds only in-frame clones, not every one. The V and J calls and clone size come from that table; D and trimming were worked out from the DNA. The data show about 690,000 clones, roughly 88% seen once. This chain joins TRBV19 and TRBJ2-7, with TRBD2 identical over 14 bases. This clonotype originated in a man younger than 30 in good health. Some clones in this sample may be carry-over from other donors' samples. Sample: memory CD8+ T cells from PBMCs. The subset here: CD45RO+ cells pooled with CCR7-negative TemRA cells. DNA of the CDR3: TGTGCCAGTATAGCTGGGACTAGCGGGAGATGCTACGAGCAGTACTTC. This gives the protein CASIAGTSGRCYEQYF.